Sequencing of this TCR beta chain was carried out in a study of blood T cells in healthy people across ages. Findings of the study overall: As age increased, TCR beta diversity per million T cells fell in a roughly linear fashion.

PCR was performed a second time for 7 to 11 cycles using a sample-barcoded 5' primer and a J-beta primer mix. One entry per CDR3 protein, called by TCRdb with MiXCR from the 5' RACE reads. Of around 940,000 distinct CDR3 sequences listed, 51% are singletons. A few counts support this clonotype. The antigen is undetermined. The length of the CDR3 is 11 residues. With 5 bases removed from V and 11 bases from J, the gap between germline ends came to 13 bases. Germline-derived CDR1 and CDR2 are DFQATT and SNEGSKA (reference sequence). Source material: blood. The TCR originated in a woman in her fifties or sixties in good health. The chain uses TRBV20-1 and TRBJ2-4; tentative D call: TRBD2 (6 bases). This CDR3 is CSAYPASVQYF. In nucleotides, the CDR3 is TGCAGTGCTTACCCGGCTAGCGTTCAGTACTTC.